These 26 T cell receptor beta chains were sequenced from one sample in a study of lymphopenia after photon versus proton radiotherapy. The table came from immunoSEQ multiplex PCR; TCRdb's copy has only in-frame clones and leaves some out. The table lists around 26,000 clones, roughly four fifths of them singletons. The source material was peripheral blood, sampled from a patient treated with photon-based radiotherapy. The receptors were sampled from a middle-aged man with gastric cancer.

The rearrangement links TRBV7-2 to TRBJ2-2; D may be TRBD2 (6 bases). Germline values: CDR1 SGHTA, CDR2 FQGNSA. V lost 5 bases and J lost 2, with 12 bases in between. The CDR3 is made up of 15 amino acids. The CDR3 reads CASSRGDTNTGELFF. The CDR3 region has the DNA TGTGCCAGCAGCCGCGGGGATACCAACACCGGGGAGCTGTTTTTT.

This chain uses TRBV7-9 with TRBJ1-6, with a weak D call TRBD1 (6 bases). This CDR3 region has 13 residues. In germline, CDR1 is SEHNR, CDR2 FQNEAQ (reference sequence). The V and J ends lost 4 bases and 6 bases respectively, with 7 bases between them. The CDR3 is CASSSDSNSPLHF. CDR3 nucleotide sequence: TGTGCCAGCAGCTCGGACAGTAATTCACCCCTCCACTTT.

The rearrangement links TRBV10-3 to TRBJ1-5; weak D call: TRBD1 (6 bases). The CDR3 extends over 13 amino acids. V was trimmed by 10 bases and J by 6 bases, leaving 16 bases between them. Germline CDR1 ENHRY, CDR2 SYGVKD. In nucleotides, the CDR3 is TGTGCCACCTCAACAGGGTTGGGTCAGCCCCAGCATTTT. Protein product: CATSTGLGQPQHF.

The genes are TRBV6-1 and TRBJ2-3; tentative D call: TRBD1 (5 bases). This CDR3 spans 15 amino acids. Trimming removed 1 base from V and 1 base from J, with 9 bases in between. CDR1 and CDR2 (germline): MNHNS, SASEGT. CDR3 coding DNA: TGTGCCAGCAGTGAAGAGGTCAGGGGCACAGATACGCAGTATTTT. Protein sequence: CASSEEVRGTDTQYF.

The chain is built from TRBV12-5 and TRBJ2-2, with D uncertain. The CDR3 runs 13 residues. Trimming stripped 6 bases from V and 6 bases from J, with 11 bases between. Per germline, CDR1 LGHNT and CDR2 FRNRAP. Written as DNA, the CDR3 is TGTGCTAGTGGCCAAGACACTGCCGGGGAGCTGTTTTTT. Translating gives CASGQDTAGELFF. Based on the CDR3 plus reference TRBV12-5 and TRBJ2-2, the full variable domain is DARVTQTPRHKVTEMGQEVTMRCQPILGHNTVFWYRQTMMQGLELLAYFRNRAPLDDSGMPKDRFSAEMPDATLATLKIQPSEPRDSAVYFCASGQDTAGELFFGEGSRLTVL.

V usage is TRBV7-8 and J usage is TRBJ2-6; 9 bases are a match to TRBD1. CDR1 SGHVS and CDR2 FQNEAQ come from the germline V gene. The CDR3 sequence is 17 residues long. V was clipped by 5 bases and J by 2 bases; unmatched bases: 7. The CDR3 reads CASSPGTGYAGANVLTF. The CDR3 DNA is TGTGCCAGCAGCCCCGGGACAGGGTACGCTGGGGCCAACGTCCTGACTTTC.

The chain employs TRBV2 and TRBJ2-7, with 7 bases matching TRBD1. The V segment lost 3 bases and the J segment 2 bases; nucleotides outside the gene matches: 10. The CDR3 runs 16 residues. CDR1 SNHLY and CDR2 FYNNEI come from the germline V gene. The chain's CDR3 is CASSERSGTEPYEQYV. The CDR3 bases are TGTGCCAGCAGTGAGAGGTCCGGGACAGAGCCCTACGAGCAGTACGTC.

In its sample, this clone is large (0.1 to 1%). The rearrangement joins TRBV13 to TRBJ2-1; perhaps D is TRBD1 or TRBD2 (7 bases each). Germline CDR1 and CDR2: PRHDT and FYEKMQ (reference sequence). CDR3 length: 16 residues. The ends were cut back, 3 bases at V and 2 bases at J, with 14 bases in the middle. The CDR3 sequence is CASSFSGGVPYNEQFF. CDR3 DNA: TGTGCCAGCAGCTTCTCAGGGGGGGTACCCTACAATGAGCAGTTCTTC.

This rearrangement joins TRBV29-1 to TRBJ1-5; no reliable D call. The CDR3 totals 13 residues. Germline CDR1 SQVTM, CDR2 ANQGSEA. V was pared by 5 bases and J by 7 bases, with 15 bases between. The CDR3 loop is CSVQKGLGQPQHF. The CDR3 nucleotides read TGCAGCGTTCAAAAGGGCCTAGGACAGCCCCAGCATTTT. Using reference TRBV29-1 and TRBJ1-5 for the parts outside the CDR3, the full variable domain is SAVISQKPSRDICQRGTSLTIQCQVDSQVTMMFWYRQQPGQSLTLIATANQGSEATYESGFVIDKFPISRPNLTFSTLTVSNMSPEDSSIYLCSVQKGLGQPQHFGDGTRLSIL.

The rearrangement uses TRBV6-1 and TRBJ2-7, with D hard to call. The V gene's germline CDR1 is MNHNS and CDR2 SASEGT. This CDR3 has 12 amino acids. Deletions cut 5 bases from V and 0 bases from J, with 5 bases between. The CDR3 DNA follows: TGTGCCAGCAGTCCACCCTCCTACGAGCAGTACGTC. Its protein product is CASSPPSYEQYV.

The chain joins TRBV10-1 to TRBJ2-2; D remains ambiguous. Germline V CDR1 and CDR2: WNHNN, SYGVQD (reference sequence). The CDR3 length is 14 residues. Trimming cost V 8 bases and J 2 bases, with 12 bases left between them. Here the CDR3 DNA reads TGCGCCAGCTCCCGGGCAGGAAACACCGGGGAGCTGTTTTTT. It specifies CASSRAGNTGELFF.

The chain combines TRBV7-2 with TRBJ2-2, with D possibly being TRBD2 (5 bases). This CDR3 has 16 residues. V lost 1 base and J lost 5, with 14 bases in between. Germline V gene lookup returns CDR1 SGHTA and CDR2 FQGNSA. This chain's CDR3 is CASSLGARTRTGELFF. CDR3 nucleotide sequence: TGTGCCAGCAGCTTAGGGGCGAGGACTCGGACCGGGGAGCTGTTTTTT. Full variable domain (rest looked up from reference TRBV7-2 and TRBJ2-2): GAGVSQSPSNKVTEKGKDVELRCDPISGHTALYWYRQSLGQGLEFLIYFQGNSAPDKSGLPSDRFSAERTGGSVSTLTIQRTQQEDSAVYLCASSLGARTRTGELFFGEGSRLTVL.

This clone appeared a single time. This rearrangement joins TRBV5-1 to TRBJ1-4; TRBD1 matches at 7 bases. V lost 5 bases, J lost 4 bases, and 5 bases stayed unmatched. CDR3 length equals 14 residues. CDR1 is SGHRS, CDR2 YFSETQ, per germline. The CDR3: CASSTGQFNEKLFF. The CDR3 region has the DNA TGCGCCAGCAGTACGGGACAGTTTAATGAAAAACTGTTTTTT.

The table lists this clone with a few counts. The V gene is TRBV10-3, the J gene TRBJ1-6; 10 nucleotides match TRBD1. CDR1 is ENHRY and CDR2 is SYGVKD in the germline V gene. This CDR3 contains 16 residues. Losses at the gene ends were 3 bases for V and 9 bases for J; bases not matched to a gene: 8. The CDR3 nucleotides are TGTGCCATCAGTGATCCGACAGGGGGCCGGGTTTCACCCCTCCACTTT. As protein: CAISDPTGGRVSPLHF.

This clone was picked up a small number of times. The chain links TRBV6-5 to TRBJ2-3; D not certain. Trimming shortened V by 2 bases and J by 7 bases, and 1 base separated the two germline ends. The CDR3 has 10 amino acids. Germline V gene sequence: CDR1 MNHEY, CDR2 SVGAGI. CDR3 in DNA: TGTGCCAGCAGTTACCATACGCAGTATTTT. It is translated as CASSYHTQYF.

The V call is TRBV18, the J call TRBJ2-5, with TRBD1 identical over 9 bases. The trim removed 9 bases at V and 0 bases at J, leaving 11 bases unmatched. CDR1 and CDR2 (germline): KGHSH, LQKENI. This CDR3 is 16 amino acids long. The CDR3 coding sequence is TGTGCCAGTCGGCGGGACAGGGATTGGTACCAAGAGACCCAGTACTTC. Its protein product is CASRRDRDWYQETQYF.

A single count supports this clone. Written as DNA, the CDR3 is TGTGCCAGCAGAAGGACAGGGTCCGGTGGCTACACCTTC. Amino acid sequence: CASRRTGSGGYTF. V usage is TRBV6-5 and J usage is TRBJ1-2; 8 bases are shared with TRBD1. The V gene's germline CDR1 is MNHEY and CDR2 SVGAGI. The CDR3 runs to 13 residues. The V and J ends lost 6 bases and 7 bases, in that order; junction bases with no gene match: 7.

The chain couples TRBV6-5 to TRBJ1-2, with D uncertain. The CDR3 totals 11 residues. Trimming pared 0 bases from V and 8 bases from J, leaving 4 bases between. Germline assignment: CDR1 MNHEY and CDR2 SVGAGI. As DNA, the CDR3 is TGTGCCAGCAGTTACTCTAAAGGCTACACCTTC. Its translation is CASSYSKGYTF.

The V gene is TRBV5-1, the J gene TRBJ2-1; TRBD1 agrees at 9 bases. The junction had 8 bases not matched to a gene; V was cut back by 4 bases and J by 12 bases. The CDR3 covers 13 residues. CDR1 and CDR2 from the germline V gene are SGHRS and YFSETQ. CDR3 coding DNA: TGCGCCAGCAGCGGGGGACAGGGAACGTTGCAGTTCTTC. This translates into CASSGGQGTLQFF. The variable domain in full, with the rest retrieved from reference TRBV5-1 and TRBJ2-1, is KAGVTQTPRYLIKTRGQQVTLSCSPISGHRSVSWYQQTPGQGLQFLFEYFSETQRNKGNFPGRFSGRQFSNSRSEMNVSTLELGDSALYLCASSGGQGTLQFFGPGTRLTVL.

The chain uses TRBV9 and TRBJ2-2, with D perhaps TRBD1 (6 bases). CDR3 length equals 14 residues. Per germline, CDR1 SGDLS and CDR2 YYNGEE. V was pared by 4 bases and J by 1 base, with 8 bases between. The CDR3 loop is CASSLTGNTGELFF. DNA of the CDR3: TGTGCCAGCAGCCTGACAGGGAACACCGGGGAGCTGTTTTTT.

J is TRBJ1-5 and V is TRBV5-6, with a tentative D call TRBD1 (5 bases). Per germline, CDR1 SGHDT and CDR2 YYEEEE. The germline V and J ends were trimmed by 1 base and 4 bases, with 6 bases remaining between them. The CDR3 contains 13 residues. CDR3 in DNA: TGTGCCAGCAGCTTGAAGGGGAATCAGCCCCAGCATTTT. It specifies CASSLKGNQPQHF.

The rearrangement uses TRBV5-6 and TRBJ2-5; a possible D gene is TRBD1 (6 bases). Germline V lookup: CDR1 SGHDT, CDR2 YYEEEE. The V and J ends lost 3 bases and 5 bases respectively, with 11 bases between them. The CDR3 totals 13 residues. CDR3 residues: CASSSPGVETQYF. In DNA form, the CDR3 reads TGTGCCAGCAGCTCACCAGGGGTGGAGACCCAGTACTTC.

A single count supports this clone. V gene TRBV5-1 combines with J gene TRBJ2-3; D gene ambiguous. V was trimmed by 0 bases and J by 2 bases, leaving 13 bases between them. The CDR3 runs 16 residues. Germline V lookup: CDR1 SGHRS, CDR2 YFSETQ. DNA for the CDR3: TGCGCCAGCAGCTTGGAGGCAGCCCACTACACAGATACGCAGTATTTT. It encodes CASSLEAAHYTDTQYF.

The chain employs TRBV6-6 and TRBJ1-6, with D perhaps TRBD1 (6 bases). The V and J ends lost 6 bases and 7 bases respectively, with 10 bases between them. This CDR3 spans 13 amino acids. Per the germline V gene, CDR1 is MNHNY and CDR2 is SVGAGI (reference sequence). The CDR3 region is CASSDRQNSPLHF. The CDR3 DNA reads as TGTGCCAGCAGCGACAGGCAGAATTCACCCCTCCACTTT.

This clone was seen more than once but under ten times. The chain combines TRBV5-1 with TRBJ1-6; no reliable D call. V shed 4 bases and J shed 6 bases, with 11 bases lying between them. Germline V gives CDR1 SGHRS, CDR2 YFSETQ. The CDR3 spans 14 residues. CDR3 bases: TGCGCCAGCAGCCCCGGGCAGTCTAATTCACCCCTCCACTTT. Its protein product is CASSPGQSNSPLHF.

The sample holds one count of this clone. V and J are TRBV7-6 and TRBJ1-1, with D unresolved. CDR1 and CDR2 from the germline V gene are SGHVS and FNYEAQ. This CDR3 has 14 residues. V was clipped by 0 bases and J by 4 bases, with 9 bases between them. The CDR3 coding sequence is TGTGCCAGCAGCTTAGCCGTTGTGGGCACTGAAGCTTTCTTT. Amino acid sequence: CASSLAVVGTEAFF.